One sample yielded the 5 T cell receptor beta chains listed below, sequenced in a study of T cell repertoires in cytomegalovirus infection. From the reads, TCRdb called clonotypes with MiXCR, one entry per CDR3 protein. Altogether over 120,000 distinct CDR3 sequences are present, about 32% being singletons, with the ten largest covering 45% to 60%. Their antigens remain unidentified. The sample was CD8+ T cells from cultured PBMCs, taken from culture after CMV antigen stimulation. The receptors stem from a human donor in good health (CMV status not recorded). Some clones in this sample may be carry-over from other donors' samples.

The chain combines TRBV27 with TRBJ1-1; maybe TRBD1 (5 bases). V lost 4 bases and J lost 1, with 10 bases in between. The CDR3 totals 14 residues. Germline CDR1 MNHEY, CDR2 SMNVEV (reference sequence). The CDR3 spells CASSSAGRNTEAFF. The CDR3 DNA sequence: TGTGCCAGCAGTTCAGCAGGGCGGAACACTGAAGCTTTCTTT.

The DNA of the CDR3 is TGTGCCAGCAGTTCCTCGACAGAAGCTTTGAATTCACCCCTCCACTTT. The encoded protein is CASSSSTEALNSPLHF. This chain connects TRBV12-3 or TRBV12-4 to TRBJ1-6, with a tentative D call TRBD1 (5 bases). This CDR3 contains 16 residues. V shed 4 bases and J shed 7 bases, with 17 bases lying between them.

This chain uses TRBV27 with TRBJ2-1, with D possibly being TRBD2 (7 bases). This CDR3 is 15 amino acids long. V was shortened by 4 bases and J by 1 base, with 11 bases between the two germline ends. CDR1 MNHEY and CDR2 SMNVEV come from the germline V gene (reference sequence). Here the CDR3 DNA reads TGTGCCAGCAGTTCCCGGGGGGCGTCCTACAATGAGCAGTTCTTC. Translated, it gives CASSSRGASYNEQFF.

The CDR3 DNA follows: TGTGCCAGCACCGTGGGCCCGTTAGGCTACACCTTC. This sequence encodes CASTVGPLGYTF. This rearrangement joins TRBV28 to TRBJ1-2; D call uncertain. CDR1 is MDHEN, CDR2 SYDVKM, per germline. Trimming took 7 bases from V and 8 from J, leaving 14 bases between them. The CDR3 has 12 amino acids.

The sample holds many counts of this clonotype. This chain joins TRBV4-1 and TRBJ2-7; D is undetermined. Trimming cost V 1 base and J 2 bases, with 9 bases left between them. The CDR3 contains 14 residues. Germline assignment: CDR1 MGHRA and CDR2 YSYEKL. This CDR3 is CASSQANGPYEQYF. CDR3 sequence (DNA): TGCGCCAGCAGCCAAGCCAACGGACCCTACGAGCAGTACTTC.